Listed here is a single T cell receptor beta chain. Its specificity is not known. This record belongs to a study of identifying expanded T cells in peripheral blood. Study-wide findings and caveats: About 1.2 clones differed between technical replicates, versus approximately 16 and 19 over time.

Sequencing was performed with immunoSEQ multiplex PCR; in TCRdb, only in-frame clones are kept and a portion is missing. The sample records approximately 57,000 clones, roughly nine tenths being singletons. The CDR3 runs 15 residues. CDR1 and CDR2 (germline): MDHEN, SYDVKM. The V end was cut by 6 bases, the J end by 2 bases, with 14 bases between. This receptor was obtained from a person between 18 and 75 years old in good health. The chain employs TRBV28 and TRBJ1-5; D is unclear. Sequencing input: blood. CDR3 sequence reads: CASSPPMGGNQPQHF. CDR3 sequence (DNA): TGTGCCAGCAGCCCTCCCATGGGAGGCAATCAGCCCCAGCATTTT.